Below are 28 T cell receptor beta chains sequenced from a single sample in a study of T cells after yellow fever vaccination. From the 5' RACE reads, TCRdb called clonotypes with MiXCR, one entry per CDR3 protein. The table records about 350,000 distinct CDR3 sequences, roughly 4% of them present only once. The sequenced sample was PBMCs, obtained 5 days after the yellow fever booster vaccination. The origin of the receptors is a man aged 18 to 30 who received the YFV17D yellow fever vaccine.

This clonotype was detected ten times or more. The V and J genes are TRBV5-1 and TRBJ2-1, with a weak D call TRBD1 (5 bases). The CDR3 runs 13 residues. The V gene lost 0 bases and the J gene lost 15 bases, with 16 bases spanning the gap. Germline CDR1 reads SGHRS; CDR2 reads YFSETQ. CDR3 sequence reads: CASSLEAGARTFF. Written as DNA, the CDR3 is TGCGCCAGCAGCTTGGAGGCTGGGGCTAGGACGTTCTTC.

This clonotype was seen a few times. The V call is TRBV5-1, the J call TRBJ2-2; D ambiguous. Germline V gene sequence: CDR1 SGHRS, CDR2 YFSETQ. V lost 5 bases to trimming and J lost 5 bases, with 7 bases between them. The CDR3 covers 12 residues. CDR3 sequence: CASRGRTGELFF. The DNA for the CDR3 is TGCGCCAGCAGGGGCAGGACCGGGGAGCTGTTTTTT.

This clonotype was observed at least ten times. The chain links TRBV28 to TRBJ1-5, with D possibly matching TRBD1 (6 bases). The CDR3 has 12 amino acids. Trimming removed 4 bases at V and 6 bases at J, with 7 bases between. CDR1 MDHEN and CDR2 SYDVKM come from the germline V gene. CDR3 amino acids: CASSWGAQPQHF. In nucleotides, the CDR3 is TGTGCCAGCAGTTGGGGGGCTCAGCCCCAGCATTTT. The full variable domain, with the rest looked up from reference TRBV28 and TRBJ1-5, is DVKVTQSSRYLVKRTGEKVFLECVQDMDHENMFWYRQDPGLGLRLIYFSYDVKMKEKGDIPEGYSVSREKKERFSLILESASTNQTSMYLCASSWGAQPQHFGDGTRLSIL.

In its sample, this clonotype was seen a few times. Here the CDR3 reads CASSYSGGLRSGANVLTF. For the CDR3, the DNA is TGTGCCAGCTCTTATAGCGGGGGCCTCCGCTCTGGGGCCAACGTCCTGACTTTC. J is TRBJ2-6 and V is TRBV18; TRBD2 matches 9 bases. CDR3 length: 18 amino acids. Germline CDR1 KGHSH, CDR2 LQKENI. With V trimmed by 6 bases and J by 0 bases, 9 bases remained unmatched.

The chain is built from TRBV11-2 and TRBJ2-5, with TRBD2 identical over 7 bases. Germline V gene sequence: CDR1 SGHAT, CDR2 FQNNGV. The CDR3 runs to 15 residues. The J segment lost 1 base and the V segment lost 4 bases, leaving 6 bases of the junction unmatched. CDR3 nucleotide sequence: TGTGCCAGCAGCTATTTCGGGGGGACCCAAGAGACCCAGTACTTC. Translated, it gives CASSYFGGTQETQYF. Looking up the rest from reference TRBV11-2 and TRBJ2-5 gives the full variable domain: EAGVAQSPRYKIIEKRQSVAFWCNPISGHATLYWYQQILGQGPKLLIQFQNNGVVDDSQLPKDRFSAERLKGVDSTLKIQPAKLEDSAVYLCASSYFGGTQETQYFGPGTRLLVL.

This clonotype was recorded at least ten times. The rearrangement uses TRBV7-2 and TRBJ1-6; D not certain. The CDR3 has 15 amino acids. V was trimmed by 2 bases and J by 13 bases, leaving 18 bases between them. CDR1 is SGHTA, CDR2 FQGNSA, per germline. CDR3 in DNA: TGTGCCAGCAGCTTAAGATGGCAAGGATTGTGGCCCCTCCACTTT. Translated, it gives CASSLRWQGLWPLHF. The full variable domain, in which reference TRBV7-2 and TRBJ1-6 provide the parts outside the CDR3, is GAGVSQSPSNKVTEKGKDVELRCDPISGHTALYWYRQSLGQGLEFLIYFQGNSAPDKSGLPSDRFSAERTGGSVSTLTIQRTQQEDSAVYLCASSLRWQGLWPLHFGNGTRLTVT.

The V call is TRBV19, the J call TRBJ2-5, with D perhaps matching TRBD1 (6 bases). V lost 5 bases to trimming and J lost 1 base, with 14 bases between them. Germline V CDR1 and CDR2: LNHDA, SQIVND (reference sequence). The CDR3 is 15 amino acids. This CDR3 reads CASSYRVRSQETQYF. The CDR3 bases are TGTGCCAGTAGTTACAGGGTGAGAAGCCAAGAGACCCAGTACTTC. Supplemented by reference TRBV19 and TRBJ2-5, the full variable domain reads DGGITQSPKYLFRKEGQNVTLSCEQNLNHDAMYWYRQDPGQGLRLIYYSQIVNDFQKGDIAEGYSVSREKKESFPLTVTSAQKNPTAFYLCASSYRVRSQETQYFGPGTRLLVL.

There are a few counts of this clonotype. The chain carries TRBV5-1 and TRBJ2-3; D remains unclear. V was trimmed by 5 bases and J by 6 bases, leaving 16 bases between them. Germline V lookup: CDR1 SGHRS, CDR2 YFSETQ. The CDR3 loop spans 14 amino acids. The DNA of the CDR3 is TGCGCCAGCAGAACAAGCCGGGCACCGGATACGCAGTATTTT. Translation gives CASRTSRAPDTQYF.

The sample holds many counts of this clonotype. V gene TRBV20-1 combines with J gene TRBJ2-3; 7 nucleotides line up with TRBD1. CDR3 length equals 13 residues. Germline V lookup: CDR1 DFQATT, CDR2 SNEGSKA (reference sequence). With V trimmed by 6 bases and J by 3 bases, 6 bases remained unmatched. The CDR3, as DNA: TGCAGTGCCCGGCGACAGGGTACAGATACGCAGTATTTT. Protein product: CSARRQGTDTQYF.

In its sample, this clonotype was seen a few times. The rearrangement uses TRBV20-1 and TRBJ2-3; 7 bases align to TRBD2. Germline trimming cut 0 bases from V and 6 bases from J; bases unmatched to any gene: 6. This CDR3 contains 14 residues. Germline V CDR1 and CDR2: DFQATT, SNEGSKA (reference sequence). The CDR3, as DNA: TGCAGTGCTAGAGATGGCGCGGGGGTGGATACGCAGTATTTT. This gives the protein CSARDGAGVDTQYF.

This clonotype has only a few counts. The gene calls are TRBV2 and TRBJ1-5; D uncertain. The CDR3 has 15 amino acids. Trimming removed 6 bases from V and 2 bases from J, with 14 bases in between. Germline loops: CDR1 SNHLY, CDR2 FYNNEI. The CDR3: CASRRTADRNQPQHF. The DNA of the CDR3 is TGTGCCAGCAGGAGGACGGCCGATCGCAATCAGCCCCAGCATTTT.

CDR3 DNA sequence: TGTGCCAGCAGTCCGGACAGGCTTAATGAAAAACTGTTTTTT. The encoded protein is CASSPDRLNEKLFF. V gene TRBV7-2 combines with J gene TRBJ1-4; 7 bases align to TRBD1. CDR3 size: 14 residues. Germline V gene lookup returns CDR1 SGHTA and CDR2 FQGNSA. V lost 6 bases to trimming and J lost 4 bases; unmatched junction nucleotides: 5.

The V and J genes are TRBV20-1 and TRBJ1-5; D may be TRBD1 (6 bases). Trimming removed 5 bases at V and 4 bases at J, with 18 bases between. The germline gives CDR1 DFQATT, CDR2 SNEGSKA (reference sequence). This CDR3 is 15 amino acids long. CDR3 sequence (DNA): TGCAGTGCTCGAACTTTGGACAGATTGAATCAGCCCCAGCATTTT. As protein: CSARTLDRLNQPQHF.

This clonotype occurred a few times. This chain connects TRBV11-2 to TRBJ2-4; D could derive from TRBD1 or TRBD2 (6 bases each). This CDR3 is 14 amino acids long. With 4 bases removed from V and 8 bases from J, the gap between germline ends came to 15 bases. Germline CDR1 is SGHAT and CDR2 is FQNNGV. The CDR3 loop reads CASSYRATGDIQYF. As DNA, the CDR3 is TGTGCCAGCAGCTACAGGGCCACGGGGGACATTCAGTACTTC. Supplemented by reference TRBV11-2 and TRBJ2-4, the full variable domain reads EAGVAQSPRYKIIEKRQSVAFWCNPISGHATLYWYQQILGQGPKLLIQFQNNGVVDDSQLPKDRFSAERLKGVDSTLKIQPAKLEDSAVYLCASSYRATGDIQYFGAGTRLSVL.

This clonotype was detected ten times or more. This sequence joins TRBV7-9 and TRBJ1-1; unclear D gene. The CDR3 extends over 11 amino acids. V was clipped by 1 base and J by 8 bases, with 5 bases between them. Germline CDR1 SEHNR, CDR2 FQNEAQ (reference sequence). Written as DNA, the CDR3 is TGTGCCAGCAGCTTAGTGGGGGAAGCTTTCTTT. This sequence encodes CASSLVGEAFF.

Many counts were recorded for this clonotype. The chain has TRBV6-2 or TRBV6-3 and TRBJ2-2; 8 bases line up with TRBD2. This CDR3 spans 15 amino acids. Germline CDR1 and CDR2: MNHEY and SVGEGT. V trimming: 10 bases; J trimming: 2 bases; junction bases outside the gene matches: 9. The chain's CDR3 is CAIGGGLPNTGELFF. In DNA, the CDR3 is TGTGCCATCGGCGGGGGGTTACCAAACACCGGGGAGCTGTTTTTT.

This clonotype was observed many times. For the CDR3, the DNA is TGCAGTGCTAGTCCTAGCGGGGGGGCCGGGGAGCAGTTCTTC. As protein: CSASPSGGAGEQFF. The rearrangement uses TRBV20-1 and TRBJ2-1, with 12 bases lining up with TRBD2. Germline V lookup: CDR1 DFQATT, CDR2 SNEGSKA (reference sequence). The CDR3 spans 14 residues. Trimming took 3 bases from V and 10 from J; bases not matched to a gene: 7.

V usage is TRBV20-1 and J usage is TRBJ1-1; TRBD1 aligns across 7 bases. The J segment lost 1 base and the V segment lost 1 base, leaving 3 bases of the junction unmatched. Germline assignment: CDR1 DFQATT and CDR2 SNEGSKA (reference sequence). The CDR3 spans 14 residues. CDR3 DNA: TGCAGTGCTAGAGCAGGGGGGGCGAACACTGAAGCTTTCTTT. This translates into CSARAGGANTEAFF.

This clonotype came up many times. The J gene is TRBJ1-2, the V gene TRBV20-1; the D is unclear. CDR1 DFQATT and CDR2 SNEGSKA come from the germline V gene (reference sequence). V dropped 2 bases and J dropped 3 bases, with 7 bases sitting between them. The CDR3 is made up of 12 amino acids. The CDR3 loop reads CSARNNDYGYTF. The CDR3 DNA is TGCAGTGCTAGAAACAACGACTATGGCTACACCTTC.

The V call is TRBV7-8, the J call TRBJ1-5; no clear D gene. There are 12 residues in the CDR3. The ends were cut back, 3 bases at V and 9 bases at J, with 9 bases in the middle. The germline V gene has CDR1 SGHVS and CDR2 FQNEAQ. For the CDR3, the DNA is TGTGCCAGCAGCTTCGCAACTGGGCCCCAGCATTTT. Translation gives CASSFATGPQHF.

The chain employs TRBV27 and TRBJ1-6; D gene ambiguous. The CDR3 length is 13 residues. In germline, CDR1 is MNHEY, CDR2 SMNVEV (reference sequence). Trimming stripped 3 bases from V and 9 bases from J, with 9 bases between. CDR3 amino acids: CASSFANSSPLHF. DNA of the CDR3: TGTGCCAGCAGTTTCGCTAATAGTTCACCCCTCCACTTT.

This chain joins TRBV12-3 or TRBV12-4 and TRBJ2-1, with D tentatively TRBD2 (5 bases). Between the trimmed V and J ends, which lost 5 bases and 6 bases, there was a span of 20 bases. The CDR3 consists of 16 residues. This CDR3 reads CASSERTSVGGNEQFF. In DNA form, the CDR3 reads TGTGCCAGCAGTGAACGGACGTCGGTAGGAGGCAATGAGCAGTTCTTC.

This clonotype came up a few times. This chain connects TRBV7-9 to TRBJ1-6; 9 bases match TRBD1. This CDR3 is 15 amino acids long. CDR1 SEHNR and CDR2 FQNEAQ come from the germline V gene (reference sequence). Trimming took 11 bases from V and 7 from J; bases not matched to a gene: 12. DNA of the CDR3: TGTGCCGACGGGGACAGGGAAGATCCAAATTCACCCCTCCACTTT. This gives the protein CADGDREDPNSPLHF.

The chain has TRBV28 and TRBJ2-1; 16 bases agree with TRBD2. The germline gives CDR1 MDHEN, CDR2 SYDVKM. After removal of 5 bases from V and 11 bases from J, the junction contained 6 bases not matched to a gene. The CDR3 covers 15 residues. This chain's CDR3 is CASSLPGLAGGQQFF. The DNA of the CDR3 is TGTGCCAGCAGTCTGCCGGGACTAGCGGGGGGGCAGCAGTTCTTC.

The table lists this clonotype with many counts. The chain carries TRBV5-6 and TRBJ2-5, with 9 nucleotides matching TRBD2. After removal of 8 bases from V and 2 bases from J, the junction contained 10 bases not matched to a gene. CDR1 and CDR2 from the germline V gene are SGHDT and YYEEEE. The length of the CDR3 is 15 residues. The CDR3 region is CASKRLADMQETQYF. For the CDR3, the DNA is TGTGCCAGTAAAAGACTAGCGGATATGCAAGAGACCCAGTACTTC.

At least ten counts were recorded for this clonotype. The chain joins TRBV7-2 to TRBJ2-4; D ambiguous. Germline CDR1 and CDR2: SGHTA and FQGNSA. The ends were cut back, 1 base at V and 6 bases at J, with 10 bases in the middle. This CDR3 spans 14 amino acids. CDR3 nucleotide sequence: TGTGCCAGCAGCTTAGTTGACGCTGGAAACATTCAGTACTTC. Its protein product is CASSLVDAGNIQYF.

The V call is TRBV2, the J call TRBJ1-2; D gene unclear. V was pared by 6 bases and J by 1 base, with 6 bases between. This CDR3 contains 12 residues. The germline V gene encodes CDR1 SNHLY and CDR2 FYNNEI. The CDR3 protein is CASRKDNYGYTF. In DNA form, the CDR3 reads TGTGCCAGCAGAAAGGATAACTATGGCTACACCTTC.

This clonotype was detected only a few times. The chain employs TRBV3-1 and TRBJ2-5, with 7 bases aligning to TRBD1. Germline assignment: CDR1 LGHDT and CDR2 YNNKEL (reference sequence). The CDR3 covers 16 residues. The trim removed 4 bases at V and 0 bases at J, leaving 8 bases unmatched. The DNA for the CDR3 is TGTGCCAGCAGCCCTCCCGGACAGGCTTACCAAGAGACCCAGTACTTC. This codes for CASSPPGQAYQETQYF.